The 7 T cell receptor beta chains below come from one sample, sequenced in a study of regulatory T cells in long-lasting Graves disease. In building TCR beta libraries, iRepertoire HTBI primers were used together with Arm-PCR of CDR3 regions. TCRdb processed the multiplex PCR reads anew with MiXCR; each CDR3 protein has one entry. The sample lists 350,000 to 500,000 distinct CDR3 sequences, approximately 16% occurring once. Documented time point: newly diagnosed GD, antithyroid drugs for less than 3 months. Scientists built the TCR library using RNA that was extracted from PBMCs. The sample also formed part of further work on T cells in Graves' hyperthyroidism and ophthalmopathy.

Here the sequenced sample was peripheral blood mononuclear cells (PBMCs), taken at new diagnosis, from a patient treated with antithyroid drugs. These receptors came from a woman under 30 with Graves disease.

J is TRBJ1-1 and V is TRBV6-2 or TRBV6-3; possibly TRBD1 for D (5 bases). Germline V gene data show CDR1 as MNHEY and CDR2 as SVGEGT. This CDR3 is 12 amino acids long. The V end was cut by 6 bases, the J end by 9 bases, with 14 bases between. CDR3 in DNA: TGTGCCAGCAGAACAGGTGCCGCCCAAGCTTTCTTT. This gives the protein CASRTGAAQAFF.

The rearrangement joins TRBV4-2 to TRBJ1-1, with no clear D. Germline CDR1 is LGHNA and CDR2 is YNFKEQ. This CDR3 contains 13 residues. V was trimmed by 0 bases and J by 5 bases, leaving 7 bases between them. The CDR3 DNA reads as TGTGCCAGCAGCCAAGATAAGAGGACTGAAGCTTTCTTT. It specifies CASSQDKRTEAFF.

This chain connects TRBV6-1 to TRBJ1-2, with 7 bases fitting TRBD1. V dropped 8 bases and J dropped 4; count of bases not matched to a gene: 4. The V gene's germline CDR1 is MNHNS and CDR2 SASEGT. The CDR3 totals 12 residues. DNA of the CDR3: TGTGCCAGCTTAGGGACAGCCTATGGCTACACCTTC. Translation gives CASLGTAYGYTF.

In this sample, this clonotype turned up many times. The chain employs TRBV5-1 and TRBJ2-1; D gene unclear. Per the germline V gene, CDR1 is SGHRS and CDR2 is YFSETQ. Trimming removed 2 bases from V and 7 bases from J, with 13 bases in between. This CDR3 is built from 14 residues. CDR3 amino acids: CASSLLDPRNEQFF. The CDR3 region has the DNA TGCGCCAGCAGCTTACTGGACCCCCGAAATGAGCAGTTCTTC.

This clonotype came up a few times. One junction end does not reproduce the germline sequence, and a read error may be involved. The chain joins TRBV7-3 to TRBJ1-1; D is possibly TRBD1 (5 bases). Looked up from germline, CDR1 is SGHTA and CDR2 is FQGTGA. The length of the CDR3 is 14 residues. DNA of the CDR3: TGTGCCAGCAGCCCCCTGGGGGGGAACGCTGAAGCTTTCTTT. Amino acids: CASSPLGGNAEAFF. Supplemented by reference TRBV7-3 and TRBJ1-1, the full variable domain reads GAGVSQTPSNKVTEKGKYVELRCDPISGHTALYWYRQSLGQGPEFLIYFQGTGAADDSGLPNDRFFAVRPEGSVSTLKIQRTERGDSAVYLCASSPLGGNAEAFFGQGTRLTVV.

This clonotype was recorded many times. The chain links TRBV28 to TRBJ2-5; the D gene is possibly TRBD1 (9 bases). This CDR3 has 22 amino acids. V gave up 5 bases and J gave up 0 bases, with 34 bases separating them. Germline V gives CDR1 MDHEN, CDR2 SYDVKM. The CDR3 region is CASSLLQIRDRASRGDQETQYF. DNA for the CDR3: TGTGCCAGCAGTCTCCTCCAAATCCGGGACAGGGCCTCGCGGGGGGACCAAGAGACCCAGTACTTC.

The chain links TRBV25-1 to TRBJ2-3, with TRBD2 matching over 8 bases. This CDR3 has 15 residues. The ends lost 3 bases at V and 4 bases at J; junction bases unmatched: 6. The germline V gene encodes CDR1 MGHDK and CDR2 SYGVNS. The CDR3 protein is CASSDPSGLADTQYF. The DNA of the CDR3 is TGTGCCAGCAGTGATCCTAGCGGGCTGGCAGATACGCAGTATTTT.